This T cell receptor (beta chain) was found in a study of T-cell reconstitution after alpha-beta-depleted transplantation in children. This clonotype was seen at least ten times. Germline-derived CDR1 and CDR2 are MGHRA and YSYEKL. This CDR3 is 15 amino acids long. V lost 1 base and J lost 7; bases outside the gene matches: 3. Unique molecular identifiers were incorporated when the TCRbeta library was constructed. TCRdb fed the PCR reads into MiXCR, producing one record per CDR3 protein. Of more than 15,000 distinct CDR3 sequences listed, 4.5% to 5.5% are singletons. Sequences were derived from PBMCs, sampled before TCRalphabeta/CD19-depleted stem cell transplant. This chain joins TRBV4-1 and TRBJ2-3, with 12 bases identical to TRBD2. This clonotype was sampled from a boy between 10 and 17 years old with acute lymphoblastic leukemia, due to receive a stem cell transplant. The CDR3, as DNA: TGCGCCAGCAGCCAAGCTGGACTAGCGGGGTATACGCAGTATTTT. Translated, it gives CASSQAGLAGYTQYF.